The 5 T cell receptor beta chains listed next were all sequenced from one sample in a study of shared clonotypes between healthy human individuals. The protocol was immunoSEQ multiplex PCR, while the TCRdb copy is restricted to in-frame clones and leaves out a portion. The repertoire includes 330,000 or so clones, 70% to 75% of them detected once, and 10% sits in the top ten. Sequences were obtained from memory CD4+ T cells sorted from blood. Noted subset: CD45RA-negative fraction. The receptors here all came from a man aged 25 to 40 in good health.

The CDR3: CASSQVGSYYEQYF. CDR3 sequence (DNA): TGTGCCAGCAGCCAAGTGGGCAGTTACTACGAGCAGTACTTC. The V call is TRBV14, the J call TRBJ2-7; no definite D call. CDR3 size: 14 residues. The V gene's germline CDR1 is SGHDN and CDR2 FVKESK. Between the trimmed V and J ends, which lost 1 base and 3 bases, there was a span of 10 bases.

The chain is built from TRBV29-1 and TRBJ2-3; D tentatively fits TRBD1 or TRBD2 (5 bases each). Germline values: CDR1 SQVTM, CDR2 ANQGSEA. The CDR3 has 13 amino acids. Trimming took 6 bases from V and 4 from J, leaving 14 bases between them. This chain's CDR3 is CSVTGAQADTQYF. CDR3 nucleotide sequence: TGCAGCGTCACCGGGGCTCAGGCAGATACGCAGTATTTT.

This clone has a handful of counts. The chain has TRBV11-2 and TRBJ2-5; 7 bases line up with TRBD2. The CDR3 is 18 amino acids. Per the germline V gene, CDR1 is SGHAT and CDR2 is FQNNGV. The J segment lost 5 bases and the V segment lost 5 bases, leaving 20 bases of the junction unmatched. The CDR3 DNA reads TGTGCCAGCAGCCCATCTCGCCGGGGAGCGGGAAGGAGGGAGACCCAGTACTTC. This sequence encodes CASSPSRRGAGRRETQYF.

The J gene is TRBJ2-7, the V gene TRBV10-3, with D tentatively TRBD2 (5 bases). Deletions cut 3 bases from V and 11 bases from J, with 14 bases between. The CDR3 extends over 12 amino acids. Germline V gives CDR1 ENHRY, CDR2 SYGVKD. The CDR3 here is CAISDYSGKEYF. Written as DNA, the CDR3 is TGTGCCATCAGTGATTACAGCGGTAAGGAGTACTTC.

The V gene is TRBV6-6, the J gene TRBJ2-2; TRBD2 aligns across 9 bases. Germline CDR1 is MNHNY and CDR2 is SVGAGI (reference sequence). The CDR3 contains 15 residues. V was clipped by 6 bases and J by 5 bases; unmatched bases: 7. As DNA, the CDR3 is TGTGCCAGCAGGACTAGCGGCTACCAAACCGGGGAGCTGTTTTTT. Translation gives CASRTSGYQTGELFF.